This TCR beta chain was recorded in a study of blood T cell repertoires in COVID-19. Turning to the study itself: Acute and convalescent COVID-19 samples came from the United States, Italy and Spain. Nucleic acid was either cDNA or gDNA, and it came from T cells, B-cell-depleted T cells, or PBMCs.

Trimming took 6 bases from V and 7 from J; bases not matched to a gene: 5. Germline CDR1 and CDR2: KGHSH and LQKENI. The CDR3 is 14 amino acids. Per the original methods: Researchers report that nucleated cell counts were estimated from reference gene primer amplification. Here immunoSEQ multiplex PCR was the method, and the copy in TCRdb shows in-frame clones only, minus some. V and J calls and clone size are as listed in that table; D and trimming were resolved from the DNA. The data contain about 190,000 clones, 75% to 90% of them seen just once; the ten biggest clones take up approximately 1%. The chain links TRBV18 to TRBJ1-6, with TRBD1 matching 8 bases. The material sequenced was peripheral blood. The sequence derives from a man younger than 40 with acute or convalescent COVID-19. The CDR3 nucleotides are TGTGCCAGCTCTGCGGACAGGGTGAATTCACCCCTCCACTTT. Amino acids: CASSADRVNSPLHF.